These 17 T cell receptor beta chains share one sample of origin, sequenced in a study of radiation and T cells in renal cell carcinoma. Clones were sequenced by immunoSEQ multiplex PCR, and TCRdb holds only the in-frame ones, with some missing. This table has 140,000 to 150,000 clones, 88% appearing once. Time point noted: baseline pretreatment blood. The treatment was: 15 Gy SBRT to primary tumor, nephrectomy 4 weeks later. The specimen was blood, collected from a patient whose treatment included radiotherapy and nephrectomy. All receptors derive from a woman aged 70 to 79 with renal cell carcinoma.

The chain's CDR3 is CASHFPGVNTEAFF. The CDR3 region has the DNA TGCGCCAGCCACTTTCCGGGGGTGAACACTGAAGCTTTCTTT. The V gene is TRBV5-1, the J gene TRBJ1-1, with TRBD1 as a possible D gene (5 bases). Germline V gene sequence: CDR1 SGHRS, CDR2 YFSETQ. The CDR3 extends over 14 amino acids. The V gene lost 7 bases and the J gene lost 0 bases, with 13 bases spanning the gap.

For the CDR3, the DNA is TGTGCCAGCAGCCTGGACCTAGTGGGGATAGAGACCCAGTACTTC. This translates into CASSLDLVGIETQYF. The chain is built from TRBV5-6 and TRBJ2-5; D is unclear. V was trimmed by 4 bases and J by 4 bases, leaving 17 bases between them. Per the germline V gene, CDR1 is SGHDT and CDR2 is YYEEEE. CDR3 size: 15 residues.

The genes are TRBV5-5 and TRBJ2-7; maybe TRBD1 (6 bases). The CDR3 is 13 amino acids. The germline V and J ends were trimmed by 4 bases and 9 bases, with 17 bases remaining between them. Germline CDR1 reads SGHKS; CDR2 reads YYEKEE (reference sequence). CDR3 nucleotides: TGTGCCAGCAGCGCGCTGGGGGCAAACCGGCAGTACTTC. Translating gives CASSALGANRQYF.

The chain couples TRBV15 to TRBJ1-1, with D perhaps matching TRBD1 (6 bases). The V gene's germline CDR1 is LNHNV and CDR2 YYDKDF (reference sequence). The V and J ends lost 4 bases and 2 bases respectively, with 11 bases between them. The CDR3 covers 14 residues. In nucleotides, the CDR3 is TGTGCCACCAGCAAGGGGGGCTTTAACACTGAAGCTTTCTTT. Translation: CATSKGGFNTEAFF.

The chain links TRBV27 to TRBJ2-2; either TRBD1 or TRBD2 may fit D (5 bases each). The germline V and J ends were trimmed by 5 bases and 4 bases, with 14 bases remaining between them. CDR3 size: 15 residues. Germline CDR1 reads MNHEY; CDR2 reads SMNVEV (reference sequence). CDR3 protein: CASSPGRPGTGELFF. CDR3 bases: TGTGCCAGCAGTCCGGGGCGCCCGGGCACCGGGGAGCTGTTTTTT.

The chain couples TRBV6-4 to TRBJ1-6, with 7 bases fitting TRBD1. Germline values: CDR1 MRHNA, CDR2 SNTAGT. V lost 5 bases and J lost 3; bases outside the gene matches: 1. The CDR3 runs to 14 residues. CDR3 in amino acids: CASSRDSYNSPLHF. In DNA, the CDR3 is TGTGCCAGCAGTCGGGACAGCTATAATTCACCCCTCCACTTT.

The CDR3: CASSPNIPGQGHLSNQPQHF. The CDR3 nucleotides are TGTGCCAGTAGTCCAAACATCCCGGGACAGGGGCACCTTAGCAATCAGCCCCAGCATTTT. The rearrangement links TRBV19 to TRBJ1-5, with 10 bases that match TRBD1. The CDR3 length is 20 residues. Losses at the gene ends were 5 bases for V and 0 bases for J; bases not matched to a gene: 16. Germline V gene data show CDR1 as LNHDA and CDR2 as SQIVND (reference sequence).

The chain has TRBV30 and TRBJ1-2, with D tentatively TRBD1 (5 bases). V was clipped by 1 base and J by 2 bases, with 8 bases between them. The CDR3 totals 13 residues. In germline, CDR1 is GTSNPN, CDR2 SVGIG (reference sequence). CDR3 DNA: TGTGCCTGGAGTGCTGGACACAACTATGGCTACACCTTC. Encoded protein: CAWSAGHNYGYTF. The full variable domain, in which reference TRBV30 and TRBJ1-2 provide the parts outside the CDR3, is SQTIHQWPATLVQPVGSPLSLECTVEGTSNPNLYWYRQAAGRGLQLLFYSVGIGQISSEVPQNLSASRPQDRQFILSSKKLLLSDSGFYLCAWSAGHNYGYTFGSGTRLTVV.

This clone turned up a few times. CDR3 amino acids: CASSPALAKNIQYF. The CDR3 nucleotides read TGTGCCAGCTCACCCGCGTTAGCCAAAAACATTCAGTACTTC. The chain is built from TRBV18 and TRBJ2-4; unclear D gene. Germline CDR1 is KGHSH and CDR2 is LQKENI. The CDR3 has 14 residues. Deletions cut 3 bases from V and 0 bases from J, with 6 bases between.

This clone showed up just a few times. The CDR3 is CASTAVNTEAFF. In DNA form, the CDR3 reads TGTGCCAGCACCGCGGTGAACACTGAAGCTTTCTTT. The rearrangement links TRBV6-6 to TRBJ1-1, with D uncertain. The germline V gene has CDR1 MNHNY and CDR2 SVGAGI (reference sequence). This CDR3 spans 12 amino acids. V was clipped by 7 bases and J by 0 bases, with 6 bases between them.

CDR3 in amino acids: CASREGSQHF. Here the CDR3 DNA reads TGTGCCAGCAGAGAGGGGTCCCAGCATTTT. The V and J genes are TRBV6-1 and TRBJ1-5; a weak D match, TRBD1 (5 bases). The germline gives CDR1 MNHNS, CDR2 SASEGT. V was pared by 6 bases and J by 11 bases, with 8 bases between. The CDR3 length is 10 residues.

This clone was observed a single time. The CDR3 loop is CASSKRTGGGEQYF. In DNA, the CDR3 is TGTGCCAGCAGTAAAAGGACAGGGGGAGGAGAGCAGTACTTC. V usage is TRBV27 and J usage is TRBJ2-7; 10 nucleotides agree with TRBD1. Unmatched junction bases numbered 8, after V lost 5 bases and J lost 7 bases. From germline, CDR1 is MNHEY and CDR2 SMNVEV (reference sequence). This CDR3 spans 14 amino acids.

The V call is TRBV28, the J call TRBJ2-7, with D uncertain. In germline, CDR1 is MDHEN, CDR2 SYDVKM. The germline V and J ends were trimmed by 2 bases and 6 bases, with 11 bases remaining between them. CDR3 length: 13 amino acids. CDR3 sequence reads: CASSLLGPGEQYF. The CDR3 DNA reads as TGTGCCAGCAGTTTACTCGGACCAGGCGAGCAGTACTTC.

V is TRBV7-3 and J is TRBJ1-1; D is unresolved. Germline-derived CDR1 and CDR2 are SGHTA and FQGTGA. Trimming left V 5 bases short and J 4 bases short, with 11 bases between. This CDR3 has 13 amino acids. The CDR3 coding sequence is TGTGCCAGCAGCCCCAGAGGGCGCACTGAAGCTTTCTTT. Amino acids: CASSPRGRTEAFF.

The chain couples TRBV6-6 to TRBJ1-5, with a weak D call TRBD1 (6 bases). V lost 6 bases to trimming and J lost 5 bases, with 14 bases between them. Germline V gene data show CDR1 as MNHNY and CDR2 as SVGAGI (reference sequence). This CDR3 is 14 amino acids long. The CDR3 sequence is CASRGGAGDQPQHF. The CDR3 DNA follows: TGTGCCAGCAGGGGGGGGGCAGGGGATCAGCCCCAGCATTTT.

The CDR3 is CASSWTDNEQFF. The CDR3 DNA sequence: TGTGCCAGCAGCTGGACAGACAATGAGCAGTTCTTC. The rearrangement uses TRBV7-6 and TRBJ2-1; TRBD1 is a possible D gene (6 bases). The ends were cut back, 4 bases at V and 5 bases at J, with 6 bases in the middle. The CDR3 length is 12 residues. Germline CDR1 is SGHVS and CDR2 is FNYEAQ.

The rearrangement joins TRBV15 to TRBJ2-5, with no clear D. CDR1 LNHNV and CDR2 YYDKDF come from the germline V gene (reference sequence). Trimming took 8 bases from V and 3 from J, leaving 7 bases between them. There are 11 residues in the CDR3. CDR3 region: CATELKETQYF. CDR3 nucleotide sequence: TGTGCCACCGAGCTTAAAGAGACCCAGTACTTC.